This TCR beta chain comes out of a study of blood T cell repertoires in COVID-19 (dated by TCRdb to the early 2020s). Some background on the complete study: Samples covering the acute and convalescent phases of COVID-19 were provided by collaborators in the United States, Italy and Spain. Nearly every sample came with metadata listing a de-identified subject ID, COVID-19 status, age in years and sex. The repertoires were released in a freely available public database intended as a resource for research on the immune response to SARS-CoV-2. The prospective study material was composed of cDNA or gDNA derived from T cells, B-cell-depleted T cells, or PBMCs. Where available, HLA class I and class II types were taken from metadata supplied by the sample provider and were not determined by assay-based typing. The dataset comprised deeply sampled blood TCRbeta repertoires from subjects exposed to, actively infected with, or recovered from COVID-19. Samples came from the ongoing ImmuneRACE study (first 160 participants) plus 1,254 subjects from 6 global collaborators.

Each collaborating institution followed its own protocols to collect whole blood in K2EDTA tubes. Collaborator samples were shipped for TCRbeta analysis as frozen whole blood, isolated PBMCs, or DNA extracted from either sample type. On this clone itself: It lacks a known antigen. No much larger clonotype is one base removed from it; base qualities were not supplied.

The study at large found these results: The quantity of clinical and demographic metadata differed by source and by participant and was supplied without curation.

TCRbeta CDR3 regions were amplified from genomic DNA using the immunoSEQ Assay, a bias-controlled multiplex PCR. The original pipeline was this. The number of nucleated cells in each sample was estimated from the amplification of reference gene primers within the assay. To quantify the absolute abundance of each unique TCRbeta CDR3 rearrangement, sequence reads were collapsed and filtered. For each sample, productive Simpson clonality was calculated as the square root of Simpson's diversity index over productive rearrangements. The source is immuneACCESS, and TCRdb retained only in-frame sequences with V and J called. Part of the clones is not carried over; for the studies checked, unresolved V genes explain less than half of this, and the remainder is unexplained. That table furnishes V, J and clone size, whereas the DNA furnished D and trimming. In this sample the table shows tens of thousands of clones, roughly 78% of which occur a single time. 8% to 13% of the sample comes from the top ten.

The sample was peripheral blood. This TCR came from a man aged 55-75 years with acute or convalescent COVID-19.

At the DNA level, the sequence is TGTGCCAGCTCACCACCGGGACAGGACACTGAAGCTTTCTTT. This translates into CASSPPGQDTEAFF. Recombination joined TRBV18 with TRBJ1-1, with 8 junctional bases fitting TRBD1. After removal of 0 bases from V and 3 bases from J, the junction retains 0 bases not matched to a gene. The germline V gene sets CDR1 to KGHSH and CDR2 to LQKENI. There are 14 amino acids in the CDR3, from cysteine to phenylalanine inclusive. Only CDR3 DNA remains: 42 bases, in frame from the first base.